This T cell receptor (beta chain) was sequenced in a study of liver allograft versus peripheral blood T cells (dated by TCRdb to about 2020). For context, the study as a whole: T cell receptor repertoires present within transplanted livers were compared with repertoires in the peripheral blood of liver transplant recipients. Overall study outcomes, separate from this receptor: According to the report, the T cell receptor repertoires detected in peripheral blood were different from the repertoires found inside liver allografts.

Based on its abundance in the sample, this clonotype is medium-sized (0.01 to 0.1%). Its antigen remains unidentified. Per-base quality was not reported, and no clone a single base away is much larger than it. Reading from cysteine to phenylalanine, the CDR3 counts 14 amino acids. Only CDR3 DNA remains: 42 bases, in frame from the first base. In the germline V gene, CDR1 corresponds to SQVTM and CDR2 to ANQGSEA. Relative to germline, V is missing 2 bases and J is missing 7 bases, with 9 bases of the junction outside any gene match. TCRdb shows the sequencer as Illumina MiSeq. The public reads were run again by TCRdb, first through fastp at Q25 and then through MiXCR, and only productive beta chains were kept. Every entry covers one CDR3 protein and lists the most common genes and DNA from its rows. This sample gives 8,000 to 9,500 distinct CDR3 sequences in total; about a fifth of them show up just once. The ten top clones hold around 23% of the sample.

The TCR sequence derives from a human patient who had a liver transplant. A transplant means some T cells may be of graft donor rather than patient origin. This chain is built from TRBV29-1 and TRBJ1-1; the junction holds 8 bases that match TRBD1. The DNA reads as follows: TGCAGCGTTGAATCGGACAGGGATGCGCTTGAAGCTTTCTTT. Its translation is CSVESDRDALEAFF. The CDR3, completed at both ends by the reference TRBV29-1 and TRBJ1-1 genes, gives the full variable domain SAVISQKPSRDICQRGTSLTIQCQVDSQVTMMFWYRQQPGQSLTLIATANQGSEATYESGFVIDKFPISRPNLTFSTLTVSNMSPEDSSIYLCSVESDRDALEAFFGQGTRLTVV.